The source of this TCR beta chain is a study of Graves' ophthalmopathy and Graves' hyperthyroidism. Study details: Specimen type is peripheral blood, obtained at initial diagnosis before any treatment.

This clonotype was found many times. Amplification targeted the TCR beta CDR3 regions, with RNA transcripts as the source material. Amplification began with first-round RT-PCR using HTBI primers, then second-round multiplex PCR was performed. TCRdb redid the calling of the multiplex PCR reads with MiXCR, one entry per CDR3 protein. The sample yields about 420,000 distinct CDR3 sequences, 21% seen once. The V gene lost 1 base and the J gene lost 2 bases, with 14 bases spanning the gap. The CDR3 consists of 16 residues. Looked up from germline, CDR1 is SGHTA and CDR2 is FQGNSA. The sample was peripheral blood. The chain carries TRBV7-2 and TRBJ2-5, with D perhaps given as TRBD1 or TRBD2 (5 bases each). The source is a woman aged 18-35 years with stable Graves' hyperthyroidism. The CDR3 is CASSLGWGRRQETQYF. The CDR3 coding sequence is TGTGCCAGCAGCTTAGGGTGGGGACGGAGGCAAGAGACCCAGTACTTC.